Listed below are T cell receptor beta chains from one sample, sequenced in a study of T-cell memory formation after mild COVID-19. TCRdb re-derived calls from the 5' RACE reads in MiXCR, one entry per CDR3 protein. The sample lists about 140,000 distinct CDR3 sequences, around 13% occurring once. Sequencing used PBMCs or a T cell subset sorted from them (not recorded which). These receptors were taken from an adult woman who had mild COVID-19 (a few samples of this study predate the infection). Cell type and time point are not known. Both conserved end residues are part of each CDR3. Fields, in order: CDR3 DNA, CDR3 protein, V gene, J gene, D gene, clone size. D genes are given only for firm matches. Some rows mark clone size as missing; the rest say once, few, many or name a class of expanded clone.

TGTGCCAGCAGTGCGGGACAGGCACGGAATGAGCAGTTCTTC,CASSAGQARNEQFF,TRBV2,TRBJ2-1,TRBD1,-
TGTGCCAGCAGCTCCCGCCCCGATTCTTACACAGATACGCAGTATTTT,CASSSRPDSYTDTQYF,TRBV7-8,TRBJ2-3,-,many
TGTGCCACCAGTGCCAACACTGAAGCTTTCTTT,CATSANTEAFF,TRBV24-1,TRBJ1-1,-,-
TGTGCCACCAGTGACCCCTCCCTCGGGACTGAGGGAGGATCGTCCCAAGAGACCCAGTACTTC,CATSDPSLGTEGGSSQETQYF,TRBV24-1,TRBJ2-5,-,-
TGCAGTGCTCGTAAAGCGGGGGTCACAGATACGCAGTATTTT,CSARKAGVTDTQYF,TRBV20-1,TRBJ2-3,TRBD2,few
TGCGCCAGCAGCCGGACAGGGCCGGAGTCTAACTATGGCTACACCTTC,CASSRTGPESNYGYTF,TRBV4-1,TRBJ1-2,TRBD1,-
TGTGCCAGCAACAAAGGGGGGGCCTACAATGAGCAGTTCTTC,CASNKGGAYNEQFF,TRBV7-9,TRBJ2-1,-,-
TGTGCCAGCTCACCAGGGGTTAGTGAGCAGTACTTC,CASSPGVSEQYF,TRBV18,TRBJ2-7,-,many
TGTGCCAGCAGCTTATTAGGAGTTGCAACTAATGAAAAACTGTTTTTT,CASSLLGVATNEKLFF,TRBV7-6,TRBJ1-4,-,few
TGCAGCTTCCGACAGGGAGCAAACTATGGCTACACCTTC,CSFRQGANYGYTF,TRBV29-1,TRBJ1-2,TRBD1,few
TGTGCCAGCTCACACCTTCCGGCGTCCCAAGAGACCCAGTACTTC,CASSHLPASQETQYF,TRBV18,TRBJ2-5,-,-
TGTGCCAGCAGTGAAGCGATCGGGACAGGGTCCTACGAGCAGTACTTC,CASSEAIGTGSYEQYF,TRBV6-1,TRBJ2-7,TRBD1,few
TGTGCCACCAGTGGCCCTAGCGGGAGCTCCTACAATGAGCAGTTCTTC,CATSGPSGSSYNEQFF,TRBV24-1,TRBJ2-1,TRBD2,few
TGCGCCACACAGGGGAGTCATGGCTACACCTTC,CATQGSHGYTF,TRBV4-1,TRBJ1-2,TRBD1,-
TGTGCCAGCAGCGCGGGGACAGCGCTCAATCAGCCCCAGCATTTT,CASSAGTALNQPQHF,TRBV11-2,TRBJ1-5,TRBD1,-
TGTGCCAGCAGCCCCCTAGCGGCCGATTACAATGAGCAGTTCTTC,CASSPLAADYNEQFF,TRBV7-6,TRBJ2-1,TRBD2,-
TGCGCCAGCAGCTCCGGACTAGCGCTTAGCACAGATACGCAGTATTTT,CASSSGLALSTDTQYF,TRBV5-1,TRBJ2-3,TRBD2,few
TGTGCCAGCAGTTCAGTATGGGCATCCTCCTCCTACGAGCAGTACTTC,CASSSVWASSSYEQYF,TRBV28,TRBJ2-7,-,few
TGTGCCAGCAGCCGTTTAAACTACGAGCAGTACTTC,CASSRLNYEQYF,TRBV7-9,TRBJ2-7,-,-
TGTGCCAGCAGCTTAGTAGACGTTACAGATACGCAGTATTTT,CASSLVDVTDTQYF,TRBV11-2,TRBJ2-3,-,-
TGTGCCATCAGTGCAGCGGGGGGCTCAAACACCGGGGAGCTGTTTTTT,CAISAAGGSNTGELFF,TRBV10-3,TRBJ2-2,TRBD2,few
TGTGCCAGCACTCCCCGGCGGGCTGGCTTCACCTTC,CASTPRRAGFTF,TRBV7-2,TRBJ1-2,-,-
TGCAGTGCTAGGACAGGGAGGAGAAATCAGCCCCAGCATTTT,CSARTGRRNQPQHF,TRBV20-1,TRBJ1-5,TRBD1,-